This passage covers 27 T cell receptor beta chains from one sample sequenced in a study of T-cell reconstitution after alpha-beta-depleted transplantation in children. The library targeted TCRbeta and was prepared with unique molecular identifiers. TCRdb processed the PCR reads anew with MiXCR; each CDR3 protein has one entry. Found here are roughly 220,000 distinct CDR3 sequences, approximately 9.9% of them singletons; the top ten hold about 4.8%. This specimen was PBMCs from the stem cell graft donor, taken from the stem cell graft. Every receptor here comes from a human donor who donated a stem cell graft to a child with SCID.

Many counts were recorded for this clonotype. The J gene is TRBJ2-2, the V gene TRBV12-3 or TRBV12-4; the D gene could be TRBD1 or TRBD2 (7 bases each). This CDR3 is built from 17 residues. V was clipped by 2 bases and J by 5 bases, with 18 bases between them. CDR3 DNA: TGTGCCAGCAGTTTAAAGGGGGCGGGGGCAGGGACCGGGGAGCTGTTTTTT. This sequence encodes CASSLKGAGAGTGELFF.

This clonotype came up many times. The CDR3 loop reads CASSLGQLSDGGNTIYF. CDR3 DNA sequence: TGCGCCAGCAGCTTGGGACAGCTGTCCGATGGTGGAAACACCATATATTTT. The chain uses TRBV5-1 and TRBJ1-3, with a tentative D call TRBD1 (5 bases). There are 17 residues in the CDR3. Germline CDR1 SGHRS, CDR2 YFSETQ. V lost 0 bases to trimming and J lost 3 bases, with 16 bases between them.

This clonotype was observed at least ten times. This chain uses TRBV19 with TRBJ2-3; possible D gene TRBD1, 5 bases. The V gene lost 9 bases and the J gene lost 5 bases, with 18 bases spanning the gap. This CDR3 has 14 amino acids. Germline V lookup: CDR1 LNHDA, CDR2 SQIVND (reference sequence). CDR3 residues: CASESGAIGDTQYF. Written as DNA, the CDR3 is TGTGCCAGCGAGTCTGGGGCAATCGGAGATACGCAGTATTTT. The full variable domain, with the rest looked up from reference TRBV19 and TRBJ2-3, is DGGITQSPKYLFRKEGQNVTLSCEQNLNHDAMYWYRQDPGQGLRLIYYSQIVNDFQKGDIAEGYSVSREKKESFPLTVTSAQKNPTAFYLCASESGAIGDTQYFGPGTRLTVL.

This clonotype was detected only a few times. The chain employs TRBV20-1 and TRBJ2-7; TRBD1 matches 11 bases. Germline-derived CDR1 and CDR2 are DFQATT and SNEGSKA (reference sequence). The CDR3 runs to 13 residues. J was trimmed by 6 bases and V by 5 bases; bases with no gene match: 6. CDR3 residues: CSAWDRGDGEQYF. The CDR3 nucleotides read TGCAGTGCTTGGGACAGGGGGGACGGCGAGCAGTACTTC.

This clonotype was seen many times. J is TRBJ2-5 and V is TRBV25-1, with D perhaps TRBD1 (5 bases). The CDR3 has 15 residues. Germline loops: CDR1 MGHDK, CDR2 SYGVNS. Trimming took 0 bases from V and 1 from J, leaving 9 bases between them. The CDR3 region is CASSEYNDSQETQYF. DNA of the CDR3: TGTGCCAGCAGTGAATATAATGACAGCCAAGAGACCCAGTACTTC.

This clonotype appeared many times. The chain carries TRBV7-2 and TRBJ2-2, with TRBD1 matching over 8 bases. After removal of 7 bases from V and 4 bases from J, the junction contained 8 bases not matched to a gene. CDR1 SGHTA and CDR2 FQGNSA come from the germline V gene. The CDR3 has 15 amino acids. The CDR3 loop is CASIADRAGTGELFF. In nucleotides, the CDR3 is TGTGCCAGCATTGCGGACAGGGCGGGCACCGGGGAGCTGTTTTTT.

This clonotype was recorded at least ten times. The genes are TRBV29-1 and TRBJ2-3; D is perhaps TRBD1 or TRBD2 (5 bases each). CDR3 length: 10 residues. V was clipped by 7 bases and J by 5 bases, with 7 bases between them. Germline CDR1 reads SQVTM; CDR2 reads ANQGSEA. The CDR3 DNA reads TGCAGCGGGGGACGAGATACGCAGTATTTT. Residues: CSGGRDTQYF.

This clonotype appeared many times. The CDR3 spells CASSKLTGKGGNEQFF. In nucleotides, the CDR3 is TGTGCCAGCAGCAAGCTAACAGGGAAAGGAGGCAATGAGCAGTTCTTC. The genes are TRBV7-9 and TRBJ2-1; weak D call: TRBD1 (6 bases). The CDR3 is 16 amino acids. Trimming stripped 5 bases from V and 6 bases from J, with 20 bases between. Germline CDR1 and CDR2: SEHNR and FQNEAQ (reference sequence).

This clonotype has ten or more counts. This chain links TRBV6-6 with TRBJ2-7; D gene uncertain. This CDR3 region has 13 residues. Between the trimmed V and J ends, which lost 0 bases and 1 base, there was a span of 4 bases. CDR1 is MNHNY and CDR2 is SVGAGI in the germline V gene (reference sequence). In nucleotides, the CDR3 is TGTGCCAGCAGTTACTCAGGGTCCTACGAGCAGTACTTC. As protein: CASSYSGSYEQYF.

There are many counts of this clonotype. The chain is built from TRBV4-1 and TRBJ1-5, with TRBD1 as a possible D gene (6 bases). Trimming took off 1 base at V and 2 bases at J, with 18 bases between the two ends. In germline, CDR1 is MGHRA, CDR2 YSYEKL. The CDR3 contains 18 residues. The CDR3 spells CASSQVGTRRGGNQPQHF. CDR3 nucleotides: TGCGCCAGCAGCCAAGTTGGGACACGTCGTGGGGGCAATCAGCCCCAGCATTTT.

The table lists this clonotype with many counts. V usage is TRBV5-1 and J usage is TRBJ2-7; TRBD2 matches 9 bases. There are 17 residues in the CDR3. V shed 0 bases and J 3 bases; nucleotides not matched to a gene: 10. Germline values: CDR1 SGHRS, CDR2 YFSETQ. The CDR3 bases are TGCGCCAGCAGCTTGGAGGCTAGCGGGGACTATTACTACGAGCAGTACTTC. This gives the protein CASSLEASGDYYYEQYF.

J is TRBJ1-6 and V is TRBV7-2, with 7 bases that match TRBD1. The ends lost 2 bases at V and 9 bases at J; junction bases unmatched: 13. This CDR3 contains 17 residues. CDR1 SGHTA and CDR2 FQGNSA come from the germline V gene. CDR3: CASSLQPTGSGSSPLHF. The CDR3 coding sequence is TGTGCCAGCAGCTTACAACCGACAGGGAGTGGAAGTTCACCCCTCCACTTT.

This clonotype was seen many times. V usage is TRBV4-3 and J usage is TRBJ2-3, with D perhaps TRBD1 or TRBD2 (5 bases each). Trimming removed 2 bases at V and 2 bases at J, with 11 bases between. Germline CDR1 reads LGHNA; CDR2 reads YSLEER. The CDR3 is 15 amino acids. The CDR3 reads CASSQSGGFTDTQYF. The CDR3 DNA reads as TGCGCCAGCAGCCAAAGTGGGGGATTCACAGATACGCAGTATTTT.

There are many counts of this clonotype. This rearrangement joins TRBV20-1 to TRBJ2-2; 7 bases match TRBD1. Germline CDR1 and CDR2: DFQATT and SNEGSKA (reference sequence). The CDR3 has 14 amino acids. Trimming at V came to 2 bases and at J to 6 bases, leaving 6 bases not matched to a gene. Here the CDR3 reads CSARPTGVPGELFF. The CDR3 coding sequence is TGCAGTGCTAGACCCACAGGGGTCCCCGGGGAGCTGTTTTTT.

This clonotype was seen repeatedly, ten times or more. The rearrangement links TRBV5-1 to TRBJ2-5, with D tentatively TRBD1 (5 bases). Germline V gene lookup returns CDR1 SGHRS and CDR2 YFSETQ. Trimming pared 0 bases from V and 2 bases from J, leaving 11 bases between. CDR3 size: 15 residues. CDR3 sequence (DNA): TGCGCCAGCAGCTTGGTGACAGAGCCACAAGAGACCCAGTACTTC. Translated: CASSLVTEPQETQYF.

This clonotype was observed many times. The rearrangement uses TRBV29-1 and TRBJ2-1, with D hard to call. The V gene lost 1 base and the J gene lost 0 bases, with 10 bases spanning the gap. Germline V gives CDR1 SQVTM, CDR2 ANQGSEA. CDR3 size: 15 residues. CDR3: CSVEGTDDSYNEQFF. The CDR3 nucleotides read TGCAGCGTTGAAGGCACAGATGACTCCTACAATGAGCAGTTCTTC.

This clonotype was detected many times. The chain has TRBV7-9 and TRBJ2-1; 11 nucleotides agree with TRBD2. Germline V gene data show CDR1 as SEHNR and CDR2 as FQNEAQ (reference sequence). The trim removed 1 base at V and 4 bases at J, leaving 3 bases unmatched. This CDR3 has 16 residues. The CDR3 here is CASSLEGTSGYNEQFF. As DNA, the CDR3 is TGTGCCAGCAGCTTAGAGGGGACTAGCGGTTACAATGAGCAGTTCTTC.

This clonotype was counted ten times or more. The chain uses TRBV9 and TRBJ2-3; 10 nucleotides match TRBD1. V lost 3 bases, J lost 1 base, and 17 bases stayed unmatched. This CDR3 has 20 amino acids. In germline, CDR1 is SGDLS, CDR2 YYNGEE. The CDR3 nucleotides read TGTGCCAGCAGCGCTCATACCGGGACAGGGGAGAGTCGACGCACAGATACGCAGTATTTT. Translation gives CASSAHTGTGESRRTDTQYF.

Ten or more counts support this clonotype. The rearrangement uses TRBV20-1 and TRBJ1-1; D is unresolved. The length of the CDR3 is 14 residues. Trimming cost V 6 bases and J 1 base, with 15 bases left between them. Germline V gene data show CDR1 as DFQATT and CDR2 as SNEGSKA (reference sequence). CDR3 coding DNA: TGCAGTGCCCACCGGGTGGCCCCGAACACTGAAGCTTTCTTT. This translates into CSAHRVAPNTEAFF.

This clonotype was counted between two and nine times. This chain uses TRBV5-1 with TRBJ2-7; 8 nucleotides agree with TRBD2. The germline V gene encodes CDR1 SGHRS and CDR2 YFSETQ. This CDR3 is 16 amino acids long. V dropped 2 bases and J dropped 0; count of bases not matched to a gene: 7. CDR3 loop: CASSFLHSGVSYEQYF. For the CDR3, the DNA is TGCGCCAGCAGCTTTTTGCATAGCGGGGTCTCCTACGAGCAGTACTTC.

This clonotype was seen repeatedly, ten times or more. The J gene is TRBJ1-2, the V gene TRBV20-1; D perhaps matches TRBD1 (6 bases). This CDR3 comprises 17 residues. The V and J ends lost 6 bases and 4 bases respectively, with 27 bases between them. Germline CDR1 and CDR2: DFQATT and SNEGSKA (reference sequence). The CDR3 reads CSALDTRNWGRGYGYTF. The CDR3 bases are TGCAGTGCCTTAGACACTCGGAATTGGGGGCGCGGCTATGGCTACACCTTC.

In this sample, this clonotype turned up many times. The J gene is TRBJ2-7, the V gene TRBV11-2, with D perhaps matching TRBD2 (6 bases). Looked up from germline, CDR1 is SGHAT and CDR2 is FQNNGV. Trimming removed 4 bases at V and 4 bases at J, with 26 bases between. The CDR3 is made up of 18 amino acids. The CDR3 protein is CASSSQWRGTTSLYEQYF. The CDR3 nucleotides read TGTGCCAGCAGCTCACAGTGGCGGGGCACTACGTCCCTTTACGAGCAGTACTTC.

This clonotype was counted ten times or more. The chain couples TRBV7-2 to TRBJ2-7; possible D gene TRBD1, 5 bases. The V end lost 5 bases, the J end lost 0 bases, and 14 bases lay between the germline ends. From germline, CDR1 is SGHTA and CDR2 FQGNSA. The CDR3 spans 15 residues. The CDR3 DNA reads as TGTGCCAGCAGCCAGGGCGGATACAGCTCCTACGAGCAGTACTTC. It yields the protein CASSQGGYSSYEQYF.

This clonotype showed up many times. The CDR3 protein is CSAAHPTEGKNIQYF. The CDR3 DNA reads TGCAGTGCTGCGCACCCGACTGAAGGCAAAAACATTCAGTACTTC. The chain carries TRBV20-1 and TRBJ2-4; D is ambiguous. CDR3 size: 15 residues. Trimming shortened V by 5 bases and J by 3 bases, and 17 bases separated the two germline ends. Per the germline V gene, CDR1 is DFQATT and CDR2 is SNEGSKA (reference sequence).

This clonotype was counted at least ten times. The genes are TRBV20-1 and TRBJ2-3; no definite D call. This CDR3 contains 14 residues. V was cut by 0 bases and J by 3 bases, with 10 bases left in between. Germline assignment: CDR1 DFQATT and CDR2 SNEGSKA (reference sequence). CDR3 DNA sequence: TGCAGTGCTAGAGACCCAACACGTACAGATACGCAGTATTTT. It codes for CSARDPTRTDTQYF.

This clonotype was seen many times. J is TRBJ1-4 and V is TRBV5-5; a weak D match, TRBD1 (5 bases). The CDR3 consists of 16 residues. V dropped 4 bases and J dropped 8 bases, with 21 bases sitting between them. Germline CDR1 and CDR2: SGHKS and YYEKEE (reference sequence). As DNA, the CDR3 is TGTGCCAGCAGCCCGGAATCAAGGGGAGCGTGGGAAAAACTGTTTTTT. Its protein is CASSPESRGAWEKLFF.

Many counts were recorded for this clonotype. The J gene is TRBJ1-4, the V gene TRBV5-1; unclear D gene. V was clipped by 7 bases and J by 3 bases, with 10 bases between them. This CDR3 is 13 amino acids long. Germline assignment: CDR1 SGHRS and CDR2 YFSETQ. CDR3 region: CASGQGPNEKLFF. The CDR3 bases are TGCGCCAGCGGGCAAGGGCCTAATGAAAAACTGTTTTTT.